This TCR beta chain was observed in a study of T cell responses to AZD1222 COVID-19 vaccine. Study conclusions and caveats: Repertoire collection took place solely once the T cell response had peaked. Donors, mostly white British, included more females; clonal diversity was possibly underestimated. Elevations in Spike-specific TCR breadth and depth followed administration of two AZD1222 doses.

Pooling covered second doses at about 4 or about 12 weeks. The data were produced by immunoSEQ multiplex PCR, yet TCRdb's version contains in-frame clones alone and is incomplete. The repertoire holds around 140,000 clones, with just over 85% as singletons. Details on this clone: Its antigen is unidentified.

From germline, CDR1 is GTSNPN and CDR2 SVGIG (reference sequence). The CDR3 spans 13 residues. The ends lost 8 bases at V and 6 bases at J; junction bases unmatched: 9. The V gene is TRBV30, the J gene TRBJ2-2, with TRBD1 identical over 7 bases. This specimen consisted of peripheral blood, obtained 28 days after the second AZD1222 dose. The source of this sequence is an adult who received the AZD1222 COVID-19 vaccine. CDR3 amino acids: CAGNSRGSGELFF. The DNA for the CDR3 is TGTGCCGGGAACTCCAGGGGGTCCGGGGAGCTGTTTTTT.